Listed here are 25 T cell receptor beta chains from one sample, sequenced in a study of blood T cell repertoires in COVID-19. Produced via immunoSEQ multiplex PCR; TCRdb's table is partial and in-frame only. The sample includes some 160,000 clones, around 90% of them seen just once. Material for sequencing was peripheral blood. The source of these receptors is a woman older than 75 with COVID-19, enrolled during active disease.

The chain has TRBV4-2 and TRBJ1-2; tentatively, D is TRBD1 (5 bases). The germline gives CDR1 LGHNA, CDR2 YNFKEQ. CDR3 length equals 15 residues. The V end was cut by 0 bases, the J end by 6 bases, with 14 bases between. Here the CDR3 reads CASSQDFSGTNGYTF. CDR3 sequence (DNA): TGTGCCAGCAGCCAAGATTTCTCCGGGACTAATGGCTACACCTTC.

A remark on this clone: The sample has other DNA sequences that encode this CDR3 too. The J gene is TRBJ2-5, the V gene TRBV7-2, with 7 bases fitting TRBD1. This CDR3 has 13 amino acids. V trimming: 2 bases; J trimming: 5 bases; junction bases outside the gene matches: 2. Germline V gives CDR1 SGHTA, CDR2 FQGNSA. The CDR3 reads CASSLSRGETQYF. Here the CDR3 DNA reads TGTGCCAGCAGCTTATCCAGGGGGGAGACCCAGTACTTC.

The chain recombines TRBV6-1 with TRBJ2-2, with 10 bases fitting TRBD1. Germline-derived CDR1 and CDR2 are MNHNS and SASEGT. V was clipped by 5 bases and J by 4 bases; unmatched bases: 10. The CDR3 spans 17 residues. The CDR3 region has the DNA TGTGCCAGCAGTAAAGGGGGGGGACAGGGGAGCACCGGGGAGCTGTTTTTT. Amino acids: CASSKGGGQGSTGELFF.

The genes are TRBV3-1 (or the pseudogene TRBV3-2) and TRBJ2-3, with 9 nucleotides matching TRBD2. This CDR3 has 14 amino acids. Germline trimming cut 4 bases from V and 3 bases from J; bases unmatched to any gene: 2. Germline assignment: CDR1 LGHDT and CDR2 YNNKEL (reference sequence). The CDR3 nucleotides read TGTGCCAGCAGCCCGGGACTAGCAACAGATACGCAGTATTTT. Its translation is CASSPGLATDTQYF.

This clone was seen once. The rearrangement joins TRBV7-8 to TRBJ2-1; possible D gene TRBD1, 5 bases. Germline V gene data show CDR1 as SGHVS and CDR2 as FQNEAQ. This CDR3 has 16 residues. Trimming removed 0 bases at V and 8 bases at J, with 17 bases between. The CDR3 protein is CASSLAGARGLDEQFF. CDR3 DNA: TGTGCCAGCAGCTTAGCTGGGGCTAGGGGTCTGGATGAGCAGTTCTTC.

This clone was seen only a few times. The rearrangement links TRBV5-4 to TRBJ2-1; TRBD2 agrees at 8 bases. There are 17 residues in the CDR3. Germline values: CDR1 SGHNT, CDR2 YYREEE (reference sequence). Trimming at V came to 2 bases and at J to 0 bases, leaving 7 bases not matched to a gene. The CDR3 DNA reads as TGTGCCAGCAGCTTCAAAGCGGGAGCGGGCTCCTACAATGAGCAGTTCTTC. Translating it yields CASSFKAGAGSYNEQFF. Filled out from reference TRBV5-4 and TRBJ2-1, the complete variable domain reads ETGVTQSPTHLIKTRGQQVTLRCSSQSGHNTVSWYQQALGQGPQFIFQYYREEENGRGNFPPRFSGLQFPNYSSELNVNALELDDSALYLCASSFKAGAGSYNEQFFGPGTRLTVL.

The genes are TRBV7-9 and TRBJ1-4, with D perhaps matching TRBD1 (6 bases). The germline V gene encodes CDR1 SEHNR and CDR2 FQNEAQ (reference sequence). CDR3 length equals 14 residues. V lost 4 bases to trimming and J lost 6 bases, with 12 bases between them. CDR3 protein: CASSSDRLDEKLFF. The CDR3 DNA follows: TGTGCCAGCAGCTCCGACAGGTTGGATGAAAAACTGTTTTTT. The variable domain in full, completed from reference TRBV7-9 and TRBJ1-4, reads DTGVSQNPRHKITKRGQNVTFRCDPISEHNRLYWYRQTLGQGPEFLTYFQNEAQLEKSRLLSDRFSAERPKGSFSTLEIQRTEQGDSAMYLCASSSDRLDEKLFFGSGTQLSVL.

The V and J genes are TRBV15 and TRBJ2-3, with unresolved D. V lost 6 bases, J lost 1 base, and 11 bases lay in between. The CDR3 covers 14 residues. Per the germline V gene, CDR1 is LNHNV and CDR2 is YYDKDF (reference sequence). The CDR3 region has the DNA TGTGCCACCAGTCCAGGTCTTGGCACAGATACGCAGTATTTT. Its protein product is CATSPGLGTDTQYF.

This sequence joins TRBV28 and TRBJ2-7; 7 nucleotides agree with TRBD2. Germline V gene sequence: CDR1 MDHEN, CDR2 SYDVKM. The CDR3 is 18 amino acids. With V trimmed by 2 bases and J by 0 bases, 13 bases remained unmatched. The CDR3 region has the DNA TGTGCCAGCAGTTTAATAGGCTTTGGGCTAGCGGACTCCTACGAGCAGTACTTC. It yields the protein CASSLIGFGLADSYEQYF. The full variable domain, rest sourced from reference TRBV28 and TRBJ2-7, is DVKVTQSSRYLVKRTGEKVFLECVQDMDHENMFWYRQDPGLGLRLIYFSYDVKMKEKGDIPEGYSVSREKKERFSLILESASTNQTSMYLCASSLIGFGLADSYEQYFGPGTRLTVT.

This clone has more than one count but fewer than ten. This CDR3 is CATSPRNEKLFF. The CDR3 DNA follows: TGTGCCACCAGCCCCCGTAATGAAAAACTGTTTTTT. The chain carries TRBV15 and TRBJ1-4; D is unclear. Germline CDR1 reads LNHNV; CDR2 reads YYDKDF (reference sequence). The V gene lost 5 bases and the J gene lost 4 bases, with 5 bases spanning the gap. The CDR3 extends over 12 amino acids.

The chain uses TRBV4-3 and TRBJ2-1, with D tentatively TRBD2 (5 bases). The V and J ends lost 0 bases and 0 bases respectively, with 9 bases between them. CDR1 and CDR2 (germline): LGHNA, YSLEER. CDR3 length: 16 amino acids. The CDR3 DNA reads as TGCGCCAGCAGCCAAGATCTTGGGAGCTCCTACAATGAGCAGTTCTTC. Its protein is CASSQDLGSSYNEQFF.

V and J are TRBV7-9 and TRBJ1-2; D ambiguous. This CDR3 comprises 12 residues. Trimming left V 1 base short and J 7 bases short, with 7 bases between. The germline V gene encodes CDR1 SEHNR and CDR2 FQNEAQ (reference sequence). CDR3 sequence (DNA): TGTGCCAGCAGCTTAGACAGACCTGGCTACACCTTC. Encoded protein: CASSLDRPGYTF. The entire variable domain, with the rest obtained from reference TRBV7-9 and TRBJ1-2, is as follows: DTGVSQNPRHKITKRGQNVTFRCDPISEHNRLYWYRQTLGQGPEFLTYFQNEAQLEKSRLLSDRFSAERPKGSFSTLEIQRTEQGDSAMYLCASSLDRPGYTFGSGTRLTVV.

The rearrangement links TRBV9 to TRBJ2-5; D might be TRBD2 (6 bases). This CDR3 is 14 amino acids long. CDR1 is SGDLS and CDR2 is YYNGEE in the germline V gene. Trimming took off 0 bases at V and 5 bases at J, with 11 bases between the two ends. DNA of the CDR3: TGTGCCAGCAGCGTAGGGACTACCCAGGAGACCCAGTACTTC. It yields the protein CASSVGTTQETQYF.

This chain joins TRBV5-5 and TRBJ1-1; D remains unclear. The CDR3 spans 14 residues. Germline V CDR1 and CDR2: SGHKS, YYEKEE (reference sequence). The V and J ends lost 2 bases and 0 bases respectively, with 8 bases between them. The CDR3 DNA follows: TGTGCCAGCAGCTTTGGTAGTTTGAACACTGAAGCTTTCTTT. It yields the protein CASSFGSLNTEAFF.

The CDR3 bases are TGTGCCAGTAGGACCACAGGGTATAGCAATCAGCCCCAGCATTTT. Amino acid sequence: CASRTTGYSNQPQHF. The V call is TRBV19, the J call TRBJ1-5, with D possibly TRBD1 on 6 matching bases. Germline V gene data show CDR1 as LNHDA and CDR2 as SQIVND (reference sequence). V lost 6 bases and J 0 bases, leaving 12 bases between the germline ends. This CDR3 contains 15 residues. The variable domain in full, with the rest retrieved from reference TRBV19 and TRBJ1-5, is DGGITQSPKYLFRKEGQNVTLSCEQNLNHDAMYWYRQDPGQGLRLIYYSQIVNDFQKGDIAEGYSVSREKKESFPLTVTSAQKNPTAFYLCASRTTGYSNQPQHFGDGTRLSIL.

CDR3 nucleotides: TGTGCCAGCAGTTTACCGACCGGGGACAGCCACACAACTAATGAAAAACTGTTTTTT. Protein product: CASSLPTGDSHTTNEKLFF. V usage is TRBV28 and J usage is TRBJ1-4, with 7 positions matching TRBD1. The CDR3 runs 19 residues. Unmatched junction bases numbered 12, after V lost 2 bases and J lost 0 bases. Germline-derived CDR1 and CDR2 are MDHEN and SYDVKM.

The V call is TRBV15, the J call TRBJ1-3, with D perhaps matching TRBD1 (5 bases). Germline V gene sequence: CDR1 LNHNV, CDR2 YYDKDF (reference sequence). Trimming cost V 0 bases and J 0 bases, with 6 bases left between them. CDR3 length: 15 amino acids. The CDR3 DNA follows: TGTGCCACCAGCAGAGAGGGGCGCTCTGGAAACACCATATATTTT. Amino acid sequence: CATSREGRSGNTIYF.

The rearrangement joins TRBV28 to TRBJ1-5, with D perhaps TRBD1 (5 bases). Per the germline V gene, CDR1 is MDHEN and CDR2 is SYDVKM. Trimming took off 5 bases at V and 1 base at J, with 12 bases between the two ends. The CDR3 sequence is 15 residues long. DNA for the CDR3: TGTGCCAGCAGTCCAGGGAAAAGGAGCAATCAGCCCCAGCATTTT. This sequence encodes CASSPGKRSNQPQHF.

The gene calls are TRBV11-2 and TRBJ2-2, with D possibly TRBD2 on 5 matching bases. The germline V gene has CDR1 SGHAT and CDR2 FQNNGV. Between the trimmed V and J ends, which lost 1 base and 6 bases, there was a span of 12 bases. This CDR3 comprises 15 residues. CDR3 sequence (DNA): TGTGCCAGCAGCTTAGTTTTGGGAGCCCCCGGGGAGCTGTTTTTT. This gives the protein CASSLVLGAPGELFF. The whole variable domain, remainder taken from reference TRBV11-2 and TRBJ2-2, is EAGVAQSPRYKIIEKRQSVAFWCNPISGHATLYWYQQILGQGPKLLIQFQNNGVVDDSQLPKDRFSAERLKGVDSTLKIQPAKLEDSAVYLCASSLVLGAPGELFFGEGSRLTVL.

This clone was counted a single time. The chain carries TRBV2 and TRBJ1-5, with TRBD1 as a possible D gene (6 bases). V lost 2 bases to trimming and J lost 2 bases, with 10 bases between them. The CDR3 length is 15 residues. Per the germline V gene, CDR1 is SNHLY and CDR2 is FYNNEI. The CDR3 DNA follows: TGTGCCAGCAGTGAAAGGGACACGGGCAATCAGCCCCAGCATTTT. This gives the protein CASSERDTGNQPQHF.

This chain connects TRBV7-9 to TRBJ2-1; TRBD2 matches at 13 bases. Germline-derived CDR1 and CDR2 are SEHNR and FQNEAQ (reference sequence). The V gene end was trimmed by 6 bases and the J gene end by 6 bases; junction bases not matched to a gene: 5. The CDR3 has 15 amino acids. Written as DNA, the CDR3 is TGTGCCAGCAGTCAACTAGCGGGAGGGCCCAATGAGCAGTTCTTC. This codes for CASSQLAGGPNEQFF.

The J gene is TRBJ1-1, the V gene TRBV5-1, with D hard to call. CDR1 is SGHRS and CDR2 is YFSETQ in the germline V gene. The CDR3 runs to 14 residues. V lost 0 bases and J 1 base, leaving 7 bases between the germline ends. In nucleotides, the CDR3 is TGCGCCAGCAGCTTGGTAACAGCGAACACTGAAGCTTTCTTT. Its protein is CASSLVTANTEAFF.

The chain couples TRBV5-4 to TRBJ2-7, with D perhaps matching TRBD2 (5 bases). The V end lost 1 base, the J end lost 0 bases, and 11 bases lay between the germline ends. The germline CDR1 and CDR2 sequences are SGHNT and YYREEE (reference sequence). CDR3 length equals 15 residues. For the CDR3, the DNA is TGTGCCAGCAGCTTGCAGGCTACTAGCTCCTACGAGCAGTACTTC. This encodes CASSLQATSSYEQYF.

The chain combines TRBV15 with TRBJ1-2; a possible D gene is TRBD1 (6 bases). The CDR3 is made up of 15 amino acids. Trimming removed 5 bases from V and 1 base from J, with 14 bases in between. The germline gives CDR1 LNHNV, CDR2 YYDKDF (reference sequence). The CDR3 loop is CATSQNRALNYGYTF. The CDR3 DNA sequence: TGTGCCACCAGCCAGAACAGGGCGCTTAACTATGGCTACACCTTC.

The V call is TRBV27, the J call TRBJ1-2, with a weak D call TRBD1 (5 bases). Germline V gene sequence: CDR1 MNHEY, CDR2 SMNVEV (reference sequence). Trimming pared 6 bases from V and 2 bases from J, leaving 13 bases between. The CDR3 runs to 14 residues. This CDR3 is CASSPDSRNYGYTF. CDR3 bases: TGTGCCAGCAGCCCTGACAGTAGAAACTATGGCTACACCTTC.